Listed below are T cell receptor beta chains from one sample, sequenced in a study of blood T cell repertoires in COVID-19. The protocol was immunoSEQ multiplex PCR, while the TCRdb copy is restricted to in-frame clones and leaves out a portion. The sample yields about 210,000 clones, roughly 89% seen once. The sequencing input was PBMCs or T cells enriched from blood (not recorded which). These receptors were obtained from a woman aged 25 to 45 who had been exposed to COVID-19. Both conserved end residues are part of each CDR3. The D gene is left open where the match is weak.

J: TRBJ2-1
V: TRBV5-4
D: .
CDR3: CASSLGLSYNEQFF

J: TRBJ1-3
V: TRBV3-1/TRBV3-2
D: TRBD1
CDR3: CASSPNDRAGNTIYF

J: TRBJ2-1
V: TRBV4-1
D: TRBD2
CDR3: CASSQAGGAYNEQFF

J: TRBJ1-5
V: TRBV29-1
D: TRBD1
CDR3: CSVIGTGDQPQHF

J: TRBJ1-5
V: TRBV6-1
D: .
CDR3: CASGTGSGNQPQHF

J: TRBJ2-6
V: TRBV5-5
D: .
CDR3: CASSPLSGSGANVLTF

J: TRBJ2-7
V: TRBV9
D: TRBD2
CDR3: CASSVGGTSGAYEQYF

J: TRBJ2-7
V: TRBV29-1
D: .
CDR3: CSVESPGLSYEQYF

J: TRBJ1-5
V: TRBV6-2/TRBV6-3
D: .
CDR3: CASSRPGEGNQPQHF

J: TRBJ2-7
V: TRBV7-9
D: .
CDR3: CASSGGQASYEQYF

J: TRBJ1-2
V: TRBV7-2
D: .
CDR3: CASSLAGGGVGTNYGYTF

J: TRBJ2-2
V: TRBV15
D: .
CDR3: CATGEFGTGELFF

J: TRBJ1-5
V: TRBV15
D: TRBD1
CDR3: CATGDRADQPQHF

J: TRBJ2-7
V: TRBV12-3/TRBV12-4
D: .
CDR3: CASSNPGQSEQYF

J: TRBJ1-4
V: TRBV6-4
D: TRBD1
CDR3: CASSDLRDRLNEKLFF

J: TRBJ1-4
V: TRBV19
D: .
CDR3: CASRPQGPGEKLFF

J: TRBJ2-1
V: TRBV5-4
D: TRBD2
CDR3: CASSPGTSGGYEQFF

J: TRBJ1-3
V: TRBV9
D: .
CDR3: CASSVGQKSYSGNTIYF

J: TRBJ2-2
V: TRBV29-1
D: .
CDR3: CSGPSSDTGELFF

J: TRBJ2-3
V: TRBV6-1
D: .
CDR3: CASSEVGGGPDTQYF

J: TRBJ1-5
V: TRBV18
D: .
CDR3: CASSKRVGGNQPQHF

J: TRBJ2-7
V: TRBV6-2/TRBV6-3
D: .
CDR3: CASSYSSEGYEQYF

J: TRBJ2-1
V: TRBV2
D: TRBD2
CDR3: CASKERGAPLNNEQFF

J: TRBJ2-7
V: TRBV7-9
D: .
CDR3: CATGEDNYEQYF

J: TRBJ1-1
V: TRBV4-1
D: .
CDR3: CASSHLQGVNTEAFF

J: TRBJ2-5
V: TRBV18
D: TRBD1
CDR3: CASSPRGQAYQETQYF

J: TRBJ2-3
V: TRBV7-9
D: .
CDR3: CASSLGGGVTTDTQYF

J: TRBJ2-5
V: TRBV3-1/TRBV3-2
D: .
CDR3: CASSRGTIPHQETQYF

J: TRBJ2-5
V: TRBV5-4
D: TRBD2
CDR3: CASSLMGLAGGRETQYF

J: TRBJ1-4
V: TRBV12-3/TRBV12-4
D: .
CDR3: CASSVRRNEKLFF

J: TRBJ2-5
V: TRBV11-2
D: .
CDR3: CASSRMGTLRETQYF

J: TRBJ1-4
V: TRBV4-3
D: TRBD1
CDR3: CASSQERGHTNEKLFF

J: TRBJ1-2
V: TRBV13
D: .
CDR3: CASSLEVGQGKGYTF

J: TRBJ2-1
V: TRBV19
D: TRBD2
CDR3: CASSMTAGGNEQFF

J: TRBJ1-1
V: TRBV6-5
D: .
CDR3: CASSPGQGSAAFF

J: TRBJ1-4
V: TRBV9
D: TRBD1
CDR3: CASSGQGAGEKLFF

J: TRBJ2-1
V: TRBV14
D: TRBD2
CDR3: CASSRWMWGGPYNEQFF

J: TRBJ2-3
V: TRBV27
D: TRBD1
CDR3: CASFTSGGQGRESPTDTQYF

J: TRBJ2-3
V: TRBV6-1
D: TRBD2
CDR3: CASSGTSGDKPSTDTQYF

J: TRBJ2-7
V: TRBV5-5
D: TRBD2
CDR3: CASSLDALAGTYEQYF